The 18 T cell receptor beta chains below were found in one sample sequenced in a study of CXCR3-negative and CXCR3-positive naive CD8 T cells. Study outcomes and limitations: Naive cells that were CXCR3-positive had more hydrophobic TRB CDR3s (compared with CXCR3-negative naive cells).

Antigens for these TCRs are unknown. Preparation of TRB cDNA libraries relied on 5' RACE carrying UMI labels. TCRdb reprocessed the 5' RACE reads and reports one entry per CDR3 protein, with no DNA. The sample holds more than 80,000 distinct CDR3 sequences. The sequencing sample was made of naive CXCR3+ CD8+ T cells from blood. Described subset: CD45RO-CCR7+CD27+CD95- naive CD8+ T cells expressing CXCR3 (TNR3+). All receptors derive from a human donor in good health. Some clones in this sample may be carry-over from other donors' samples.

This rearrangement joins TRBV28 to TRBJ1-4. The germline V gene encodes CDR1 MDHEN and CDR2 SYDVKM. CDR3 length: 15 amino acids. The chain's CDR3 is CASSLSSDYFEKLFF.

This CDR3 reads CASRGLPRGELFF. The V call is TRBV2, the J call TRBJ2-2; TCRdb's assignment of TRBD1 cannot be checked, as there is no DNA. CDR3 size: 13 residues. Germline assignment: CDR1 SNHLY and CDR2 FYNNEI.

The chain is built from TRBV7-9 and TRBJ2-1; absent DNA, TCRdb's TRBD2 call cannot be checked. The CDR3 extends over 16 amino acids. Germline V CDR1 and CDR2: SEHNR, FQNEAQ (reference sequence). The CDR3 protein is CASSSSLPSSYNEQFF.

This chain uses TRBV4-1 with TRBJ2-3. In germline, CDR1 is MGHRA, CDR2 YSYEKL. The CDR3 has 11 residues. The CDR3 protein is CASSSSDTQYF.

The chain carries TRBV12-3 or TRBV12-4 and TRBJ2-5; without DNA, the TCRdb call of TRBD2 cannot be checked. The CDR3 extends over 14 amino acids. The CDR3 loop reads CASRGAGGLETQYF.

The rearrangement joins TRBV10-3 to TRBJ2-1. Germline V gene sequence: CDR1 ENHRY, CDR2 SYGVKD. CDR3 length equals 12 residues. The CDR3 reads CAISEQNNEQFF.

The CDR3 loop reads CSAISGLAGGPYEQYF. V is TRBV20-1 and J is TRBJ2-7; TCRdb lists TRBD2, though no DNA is available to test this call. Germline CDR1 and CDR2: DFQATT and SNEGSKA (reference sequence). The CDR3 length is 16 residues.

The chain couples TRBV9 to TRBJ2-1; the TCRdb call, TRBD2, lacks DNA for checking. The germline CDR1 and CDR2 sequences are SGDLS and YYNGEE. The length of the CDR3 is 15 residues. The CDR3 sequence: CASSPTLRGYNEQFF.

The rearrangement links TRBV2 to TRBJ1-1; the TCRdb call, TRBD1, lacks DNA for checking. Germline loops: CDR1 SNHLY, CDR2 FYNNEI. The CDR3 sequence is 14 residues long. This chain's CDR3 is CASSRSGTPSGAFF.

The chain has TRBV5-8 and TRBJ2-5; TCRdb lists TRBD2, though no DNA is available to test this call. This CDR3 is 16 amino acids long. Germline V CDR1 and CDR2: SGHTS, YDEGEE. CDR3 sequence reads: CASSIGTSGAQETQYF.

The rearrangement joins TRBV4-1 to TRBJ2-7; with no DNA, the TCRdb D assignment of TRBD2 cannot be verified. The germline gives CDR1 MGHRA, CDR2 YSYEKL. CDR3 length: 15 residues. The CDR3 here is CASSQEASAVYEQYF.

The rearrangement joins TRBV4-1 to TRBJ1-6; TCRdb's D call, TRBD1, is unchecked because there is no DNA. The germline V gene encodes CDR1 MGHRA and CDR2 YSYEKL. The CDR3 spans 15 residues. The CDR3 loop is CASSQGQGESSPLHF.

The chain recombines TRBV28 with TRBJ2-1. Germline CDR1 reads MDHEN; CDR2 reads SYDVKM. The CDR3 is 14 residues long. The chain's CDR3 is CASSLSIGYNEQFF.

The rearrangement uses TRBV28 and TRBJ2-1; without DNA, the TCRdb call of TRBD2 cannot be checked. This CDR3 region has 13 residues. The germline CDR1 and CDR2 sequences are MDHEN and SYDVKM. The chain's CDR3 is CAGSSAGGREQFF.

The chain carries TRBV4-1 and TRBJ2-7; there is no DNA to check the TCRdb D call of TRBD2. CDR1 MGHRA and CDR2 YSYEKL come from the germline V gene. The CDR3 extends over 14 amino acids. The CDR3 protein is CASSQRAASYEQYF.

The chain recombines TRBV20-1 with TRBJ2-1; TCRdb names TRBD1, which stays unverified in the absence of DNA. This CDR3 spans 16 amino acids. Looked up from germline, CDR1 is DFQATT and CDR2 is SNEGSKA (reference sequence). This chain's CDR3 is CSARDPVEGSYNEQFF.

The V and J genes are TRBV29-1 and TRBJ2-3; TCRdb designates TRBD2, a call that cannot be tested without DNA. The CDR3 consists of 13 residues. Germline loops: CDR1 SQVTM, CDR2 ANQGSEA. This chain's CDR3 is CSVESDSQDTQYF.

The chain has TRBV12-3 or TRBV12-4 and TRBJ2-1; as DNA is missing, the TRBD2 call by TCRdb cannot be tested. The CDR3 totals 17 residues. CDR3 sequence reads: CASSFRLAGGQYNEQFF.